Listed below are T cell receptor beta chains from one sample, sequenced in a study of blood T cells in healthy people across ages. TCRdb fed the 5' RACE reads into MiXCR, producing one record per CDR3 protein. This table holds roughly 800,000 distinct CDR3 sequences, 58% found once. Specimen: blood. The receptors stem from a man between 25 and 39 years old in good health. CDR3s leave out the opening cysteine and the closing phenylalanine or tryptophan. The order of the fields is V gene, clone size, J gene, CDR3 protein. Only part of the rows carry a size: once, few, many, or a class if the clone is expanded.

>TRBV4-2|NA|TRBJ2-5
ASGQDGPLGDKETQY
>TRBV11-2|once|TRBJ1-1
ASSPRGGITEAF
>TRBV4-3|NA|TRBJ2-1
ASSQDRGGHAYNEQF
>TRBV7-9|few|TRBJ1-2
ASSLAGGVVYGYT
>TRBV6-1|NA|TRBJ2-1
ASSGLAGEVNEQF
>TRBV25-1|NA|NA
ASSEYKGDEQY
>TRBV7-2|NA|TRBJ2-7
ASSLATRGRAPYEQY
>TRBV4-1|NA|TRBJ2-2
ASSQVDMGLNTGELF
>TRBV7-2|few|TRBJ2-2
ASSLQALNTGELF
>TRBV3-1|many|TRBJ2-1
ASSPSIRGVEQF
>TRBV27|many|TRBJ2-3
ASSLQSGLAIDTQY
>TRBV14|once|NA
ASSQDGRDEQY
>TRBV12-3/TRBV12-4|NA|TRBJ2-4
ASILGGSRSIQY
>TRBV2|few|TRBJ1-2
ASRRELGGYT
>TRBV20-1|once|TRBJ1-2
SAPTPLRESANYGYT
>TRBV10-3|NA|NA
ATQDGEETQY
>TRBV11-1|few|TRBJ2-7
ASSLGETLSYEQY
>TRBV20-1|NA|TRBJ2-7
SARTGAIYEQY
>TRBV27|few|TRBJ1-5
ASSPWTGHSNQPQH
>TRBV6-2/TRBV6-3|few|TRBJ2-3
ASRRQGLPTDTQY
>TRBV2|NA|TRBJ2-3
ASTQRLVDTQY
>TRBV4-3|NA|TRBJ2-5
ASSQVIAGVQETQY
>TRBV20-1|NA|TRBJ2-5
SARYVLSETQY
>TRBV25-1|NA|TRBJ2-7
ASSDSGALLSYEQY
>TRBV12-3/TRBV12-4|NA|TRBJ2-3
ASSRAVTDTQY
>TRBV14|NA|TRBJ2-7
ASSQEYGYEQY
>TRBV20-1|NA|TRBJ1-4
SARDQGKEKLF
>TRBV27|NA|TRBJ2-7
ASSLMHSYEQY